The 12 T cell receptor beta chains listed next were all sequenced from one sample in a study of OX40 agonist ivuxolimab in advanced cancers. The repertoire was sequenced with immunoSEQ multiplex PCR; TCRdb's copy has only in-frame clones and lacks some. The table records 79,000 or so clones, about 89% of them present only once. The specimen was CD4+ or CD8+ T cells sorted from blood, collected in a trial of the OX40 agonist ivuxolimab. Receptor source: an adult with an advanced solid tumor such as melanoma, head and neck, liver or kidney cancer.

A few counts support this clone. The gene calls are TRBV5-1 and TRBJ2-2, with D uncertain. The CDR3 is 15 residues long. V lost 0 bases and J 2 bases, leaving 8 bases between the germline ends. Germline loops: CDR1 SGHRS, CDR2 YFSETQ. This CDR3 is CASSLGWDNTGELFF. As DNA, the CDR3 is TGCGCCAGCAGCTTGGGCTGGGATAACACCGGGGAGCTGTTTTTT.

The chain is built from TRBV6-5 and TRBJ2-2; D is uncertain. V was cut by 5 bases and J by 0 bases, with 7 bases left in between. This CDR3 has 14 amino acids. Germline V gene data show CDR1 as MNHEY and CDR2 as SVGAGI. CDR3 loop: CASSPPANTGELFF. The CDR3 region has the DNA TGTGCCAGCAGTCCCCCAGCGAACACCGGGGAGCTGTTTTTT.

The rearrangement links TRBV5-1 to TRBJ2-3; the D gene could be TRBD1 or TRBD2 (6 bases each). Per the germline V gene, CDR1 is SGHRS and CDR2 is YFSETQ. The CDR3 has 14 residues. Trimming took 4 bases from V and 6 from J, leaving 15 bases between them. CDR3 amino acids: CASSPGGAGDTQYF. The DNA of the CDR3 is TGCGCCAGCAGCCCCGGGGGCGCTGGGGATACGCAGTATTTT. Full variable domain (outside the CDR3, taken from reference TRBV5-1 and TRBJ2-3): KAGVTQTPRYLIKTRGQQVTLSCSPISGHRSVSWYQQTPGQGLQFLFEYFSETQRNKGNFPGRFSGRQFSNSRSEMNVSTLELGDSALYLCASSPGGAGDTQYFGPGTRLTVL.

V gene TRBV4-1 combines with J gene TRBJ2-7; TRBD1 agrees at 7 bases. Germline V gene data show CDR1 as MGHRA and CDR2 as YSYEKL. V lost 3 bases, J lost 6 bases, and 11 bases stayed unmatched. The CDR3 has 15 residues. The CDR3 nucleotides read TGCGCCAGCAGCCAGAAGACAGGGCTAGGTTCCGAGCAGTACTTC. This encodes CASSQKTGLGSEQYF.

The V call is TRBV7-9, the J call TRBJ2-3, with 9 nucleotides matching TRBD2. Trimming cost V 4 bases and J 6 bases; bases outside gene matches: 5. CDR1 is SEHNR and CDR2 is FQNEAQ in the germline V gene (reference sequence). The CDR3 sequence is 14 residues long. CDR3 DNA sequence: TGTGCCAGCAGCTCATTAGCGGGAGCGGATACGCAGTATTTT. Residues: CASSSLAGADTQYF.

The rearrangement joins TRBV5-1 to TRBJ1-4, with TRBD1 matching 7 bases. Germline CDR1 and CDR2: SGHRS and YFSETQ. The J segment lost 7 bases and the V segment lost 0 bases, leaving 3 bases of the junction unmatched. This CDR3 comprises 14 residues. The CDR3 spells CASSLGQGSEKLFF. The CDR3 DNA is TGCGCCAGCAGCTTGGGACAGGGAAGTGAAAAACTGTTTTTT.

This chain joins TRBV4-3 and TRBJ1-1, with D possibly TRBD1 on 5 matching bases. Trimming pared 1 base from V and 8 bases from J, leaving 14 bases between. The length of the CDR3 is 14 residues. CDR1 is LGHNA and CDR2 is YSLEER in the germline V gene. CDR3 coding DNA: TGCGCCAGCAGCCAAGGGGAGGGGAGATCAGAAGCTTTCTTT. It yields the protein CASSQGEGRSEAFF.

The chain uses TRBV28 and TRBJ1-3; D is ambiguous. Germline assignment: CDR1 MDHEN and CDR2 SYDVKM. There are 15 residues in the CDR3. Deletions cut 6 bases from V and 0 bases from J, with 12 bases between. This chain's CDR3 is CASSLHTASGNTIYF. Here the CDR3 DNA reads TGTGCCAGCAGCCTCCACACCGCCTCTGGAAACACCATATATTTT.

V is TRBV5-1 and J is TRBJ2-1; D is possibly TRBD2 (7 bases). Trimming shortened V by 4 bases and J by 7 bases, and 12 bases separated the two germline ends. This CDR3 has 13 residues. Germline-derived CDR1 and CDR2 are SGHRS and YFSETQ. The CDR3 protein is CASSRGRGNEQFF. CDR3 nucleotides: TGCGCCAGCAGCCGGGGGAGGGGGAATGAGCAGTTCTTC.

This CDR3 is CAITSGGAGYEQYF. As DNA, the CDR3 is TGTGCCATCACTTCAGGGGGCGCGGGCTACGAGCAGTACTTC. The chain recombines TRBV10-3 with TRBJ2-7; TRBD1 matches 8 bases. The CDR3 consists of 14 residues. Per the germline V gene, CDR1 is ENHRY and CDR2 is SYGVKD. The V and J ends lost 7 bases and 3 bases, in that order; junction bases with no gene match: 8.

The chain employs TRBV10-1 and TRBJ1-1; D is perhaps TRBD1 (6 bases). Germline V CDR1 and CDR2: WNHNN, SYGVQD (reference sequence). CDR3 size: 14 residues. V was cut by 9 bases and J by 6 bases, with 20 bases left in between. CDR3 sequence: CASSQGPRNSEAFF. CDR3 sequence (DNA): TGCGCCAGTTCCCAGGGGCCGCGTAATTCTGAAGCTTTCTTT.

V usage is TRBV5-1 and J usage is TRBJ2-3; D tentatively reads TRBD1 or TRBD2 (5 bases each). Per the germline V gene, CDR1 is SGHRS and CDR2 is YFSETQ. V lost 2 bases, J lost 3 bases, and 10 bases lay in between. The CDR3 consists of 14 residues. The CDR3 reads CASSFGAQTDTQYF. The CDR3 region has the DNA TGCGCCAGCAGCTTCGGGGCTCAAACAGATACGCAGTATTTT.